A selection of T cell receptor beta chains follows, all from one sample in a study of T cells in Graves' hyperthyroidism and ophthalmopathy. TCRdb reprocessed the multiplex PCR reads via MiXCR and lists one record per CDR3 protein. The table lists 540,000 or so distinct CDR3 sequences, around a sixth of them singletons, with around 6.6% in the top ten. Material for sequencing was blood. The receptor source for this set is a woman aged 25 to 45 with Graves' hyperthyroidism. Each CDR3 is given with its conserved first and last residue. The D gene is left open where the match is weak. Only part of the rows carry a size: once, few, many, or a class if the clone is expanded.

>TRBV5-8|-|TRBJ1-1|-
TGTGCCAGCAGCAAGCCCGGAGGGTTTAACACTGAAGCTTTCTTT
CASSKPGGFNTEAFF
>TRBV6-1|few|TRBJ2-1|-
TGTGCCAGCAGGGGGTCGGCCGCCTACAATGAGCAGTTCTTC
CASRGSAAYNEQFF
>TRBV7-8|-|TRBJ2-7|TRBD2
TGTGCCAGCAGCTTAGATCTAGCGGCCTCCTACGAGCAGTACTTC
CASSLDLAASYEQYF
>TRBV6-2/TRBV6-3|many|TRBJ1-6|TRBD1
TGTGCCAGCAGTTACTCCGGACAGGGGCGATCACCCCTCCACTTT
CASSYSGQGRSPLHF
>TRBV7-2|many|TRBJ2-3|TRBD2
TGTGCCAGCAGCTTAGAGGGGGGGGCTAGCGGGAGTTTGCAGTATTTT
CASSLEGGASGSLQYF
>TRBV28|few|TRBJ2-5|TRBD1
TGTGCCAGCAGGCAGGGGGTTTTGGAGACCCAGTACTTC
CASRQGVLETQYF
>TRBV7-6|many|TRBJ1-1|-
TGTGCCAGCAGACCTACAGGGTTGTACACTGAAGCTTTCTTT
CASRPTGLYTEAFF
>TRBV7-2|many|TRBJ2-1|TRBD2
TGTGCCAGCAGCCCGCGCGGGGAGGGCTACAATGAGCAGTTCTTC
CASSPRGEGYNEQFF
>TRBV7-9|few|TRBJ2-1|TRBD2
TGTGCCAGCAGCTTACCGTCCCTAGCGGGATACAATGAGCAGTTCTTC
CASSLPSLAGYNEQFF
>TRBV12-3/TRBV12-4|-|TRBJ1-4|-
TGTGCCAGCAGTTTAGAGGGGGTTGAAAAACTGTTTTTT
CASSLEGVEKLFF
>TRBV15|many|TRBJ2-1|-
TGTGCCACCAGCAGAGGGGGGCCCACTGAGCAGTTCTTC
CATSRGGPTEQFF
>TRBV29-1|-|TRBJ2-1|TRBD2
TGCAGCGTTGACCCGGCCCCTAGCGGAGACAATGAGCAGTTCTTC
CSVDPAPSGDNEQFF
>TRBV18|-|TRBJ1-1|TRBD1
TGTGCCAGCTCAATGGACAGGGGGCTTGCTTTCTTT
CASSMDRGLAFF
>TRBV7-2|many|TRBJ2-2|TRBD1
TGTGCCAGCAGCCCGCTAGGAAGGACAGGGCCCGGGGAGCTGTTTTTT
CASSPLGRTGPGELFF
>TRBV5-4|many|TRBJ1-1|-
TGTGCCAGCAGCTTGACCCAGAACACTGAAGCTTTCTTT
CASSLTQNTEAFF
>TRBV15|-|TRBJ2-1|TRBD2
TGTGCCACCAGCGGAGCGGGAGGGCCTAGTTTTTCCGAGCAGTTCTTC
CATSGAGGPSFSEQFF
>TRBV7-9|few|TRBJ2-7|-
TGTGCCAGCAGCTCCCCGCGGACGACGGGGTCCTACGAGCAGTACTTC
CASSSPRTTGSYEQYF
>TRBV7-9|-|TRBJ2-2|-
TGTGCCAGCAGCTCCGTTTCCAGGGGACCCACCGGGGAGCTGTTTTTT
CASSSVSRGPTGELFF
>TRBV6-2/TRBV6-3|-|TRBJ2-3|-
TGTGCCAGCAGTTACGCCGGGACAGATACGCAGTATTTT
CASSYAGTDTQYF
>TRBV30|many|TRBJ2-7|-
TGTGCCTGGGATTTGGGCTACGAGCAGTACTTC
CAWDLGYEQYF